These T cell receptor beta chains were read from a single sample in a study of CD8+CD57+ T cells in acquired aplastic anemia. TCRdb recomputed calls from the reads with MiXCR, one row per CDR3 protein. The data show fewer than 300,000 distinct CDR3 sequences, less than 85% seen once. The sample comprised sorted CD4+, CD8+, or CD8+CD57+ T cells (not recorded which) from PBMCs. The origin of the receptors is a human donor with aplastic anemia. CDR3s include the opening cysteine and the closing phenylalanine or tryptophan. D genes are given only for firm matches. Some rows mark clone size as missing; the rest say once, few, many or name a class of expanded clone.

>TRBJ2-1|TRBV2|13|-|few
CASSEGGLHEQFF
TGTGCCAGCAGTGAAGGGGGTCTGCATGAGCAGTTCTTC
>TRBJ2-2|TRBV7-6|14|TRBD2|-
CASSLMGGSGELFF
TGTGCCAGCAGCCTCATGGGAGGGTCCGGGGAGCTGTTCTTT
>TRBJ1-5|TRBV20-1|12|-|-
CSASHTGETQHF
TGCAGTGCTAGCCACACGGGAGAGACCCAGCATTTT
>TRBJ2-5|TRBV6-5|18|-|-
CASSYLTPGGGPHETQYF
TGTGCCAGCAGTTACCTTACGCCTGGTGGAGGGCCTCACGAGACCCAGTACTTC
>TRBJ1-1|TRBV11-1|14|-|-
CASSIGHKKTEAFF
TGTGCCAGCAGCATCGGACACAAAAAGACTGAAGCTTTCTTT
>TRBJ1-1|TRBV2|15|-|-
CASSLRLTANETPFF
TGCGCCAGCAGCCTCCGGCTGACCGCGAACGAGACCCCTTTCTTC
>TRBJ2-1|TRBV7-2|13|-|-
CASSYRGAEHQYF
TGTGCCAGCAGCTATAGAGGCGCGGAGCACCAGTATTTC
>TRBJ2-3|TRBV7-3|15|TRBD2|-
CASSLMKRGYYNEYF
TGTGCCAGCAGCTTAATGAAGCGGGGGTACTACAATGAGTATTTT
>TRBJ1-2|TRBV7-8|13|-|once
CASSFSGAARELF
TGTGCCAGCAGCTTTAGCGGGGCGGCCCGGGAGCTGTTT
>TRBJ2-1|TRBV7-2|15|-|-
CASSLAEGSDTQHFF
TGTGCCAGCAGCTTAGCGGAGGGCTCCGATACGCAGCATTTCTTC
>TRBJ2-7|TRBV13|13|-|-
CASSSPYSGEQYF
TGTGCCAGCAGCTCCCCCTATTCGGGCGAGCAGTACTTC
>TRBJ2-3|TRBV7-3|13|-|-
CASTRWCPSVQYF
TGTGCCAGCACCCGGTGGTGCCCAAGCGTGCAGTATTTT
>TRBJ2-3|TRBV6-1|15|TRBD1|-
CASSLLGQHTDTQYF
TGTGCCAGCAGCCTCCTGGGACAGCACACAGATACGCAGTATTTT